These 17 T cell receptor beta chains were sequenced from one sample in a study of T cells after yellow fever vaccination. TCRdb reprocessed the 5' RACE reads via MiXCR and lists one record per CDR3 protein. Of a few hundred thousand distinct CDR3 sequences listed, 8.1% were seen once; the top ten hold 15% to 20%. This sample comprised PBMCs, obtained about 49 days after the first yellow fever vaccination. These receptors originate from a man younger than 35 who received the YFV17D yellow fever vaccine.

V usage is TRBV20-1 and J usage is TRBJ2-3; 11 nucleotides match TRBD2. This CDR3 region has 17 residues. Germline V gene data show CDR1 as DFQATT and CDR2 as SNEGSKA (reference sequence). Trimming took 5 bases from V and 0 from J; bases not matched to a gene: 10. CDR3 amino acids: CSALSGGARASTDTQYF. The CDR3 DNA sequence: TGCAGTGCTCTTAGCGGGGGGGCCCGTGCTAGCACAGATACGCAGTATTTT.

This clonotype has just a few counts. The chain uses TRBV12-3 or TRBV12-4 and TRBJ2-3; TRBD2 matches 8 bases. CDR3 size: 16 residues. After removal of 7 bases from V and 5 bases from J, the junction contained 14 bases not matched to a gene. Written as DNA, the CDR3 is TGTGCCAGCAAGGAGGGGACGGGGGGGCCAGGAGATACGCAGTATTTT. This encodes CASKEGTGGPGDTQYF.

CDR3 in DNA: TGCAGCGTCCGGGATCCAGGGGGGAGCTCCTACGAGCAGTACTTC. Its protein product is CSVRDPGGSSYEQYF. V usage is TRBV29-1 and J usage is TRBJ2-7; possible D gene TRBD1, 7 bases. CDR3 length: 15 amino acids. CDR1 is SQVTM, CDR2 ANQGSEA, per germline. The ends were cut back, 6 bases at V and 0 bases at J, with 18 bases in the middle.

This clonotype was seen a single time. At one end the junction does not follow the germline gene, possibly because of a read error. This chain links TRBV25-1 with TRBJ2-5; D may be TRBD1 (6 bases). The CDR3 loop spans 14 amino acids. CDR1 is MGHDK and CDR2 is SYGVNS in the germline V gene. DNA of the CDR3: TGTACCAGCAGTGGTACAGGGCGGCGAGAGACCCAGTACTTC. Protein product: CTSSGTGRRETQYF. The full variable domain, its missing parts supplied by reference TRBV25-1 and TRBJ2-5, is EADIYQTPRYLVIGTGKKITLECSQTMGHDKMYWYQQDPGMELHLIHYSYGVNSTEKGDLSSESTVSRIRTEHFPLTLESARPSHTSQYLCTSSGTGRRETQYFGPGTRLLVL.

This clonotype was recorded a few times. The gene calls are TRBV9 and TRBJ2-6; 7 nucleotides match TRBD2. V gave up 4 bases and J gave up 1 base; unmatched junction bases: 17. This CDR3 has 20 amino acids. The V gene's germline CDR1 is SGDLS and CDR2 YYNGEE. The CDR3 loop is CASSLRTTGGSKSGANVLTF. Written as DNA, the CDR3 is TGTGCCAGCAGCCTCCGTACAACCGGGGGGTCCAAGTCTGGGGCCAACGTCCTGACTTTC.

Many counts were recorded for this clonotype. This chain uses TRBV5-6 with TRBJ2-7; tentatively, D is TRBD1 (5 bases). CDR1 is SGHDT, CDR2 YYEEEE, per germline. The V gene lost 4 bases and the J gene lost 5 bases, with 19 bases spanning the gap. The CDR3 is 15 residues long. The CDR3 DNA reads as TGTGCCAGCAGCGGCGATACAGGTCTTAGAAACGAGCAGTACTTC. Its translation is CASSGDTGLRNEQYF.

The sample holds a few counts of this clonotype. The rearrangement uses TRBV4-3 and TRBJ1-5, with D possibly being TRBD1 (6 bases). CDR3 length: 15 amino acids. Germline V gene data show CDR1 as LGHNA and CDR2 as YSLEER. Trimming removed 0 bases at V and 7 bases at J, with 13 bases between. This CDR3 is CASSQETGIRQPQHF. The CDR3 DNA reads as TGCGCCAGCAGCCAAGAAACAGGGATCCGACAGCCCCAGCATTTT.

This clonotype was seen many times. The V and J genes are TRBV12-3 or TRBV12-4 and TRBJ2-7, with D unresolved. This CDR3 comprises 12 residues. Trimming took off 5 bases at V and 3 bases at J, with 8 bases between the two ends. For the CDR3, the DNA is TGTGCCAGCAGTCCCGACCTCTACGAGCAGTACTTC. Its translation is CASSPDLYEQYF.

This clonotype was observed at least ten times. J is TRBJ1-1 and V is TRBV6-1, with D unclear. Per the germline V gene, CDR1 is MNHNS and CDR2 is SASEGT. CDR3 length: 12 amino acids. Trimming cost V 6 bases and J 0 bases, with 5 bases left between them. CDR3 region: CASRSLNTEAFF. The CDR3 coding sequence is TGTGCCAGCAGGAGCTTGAACACTGAAGCTTTCTTT.

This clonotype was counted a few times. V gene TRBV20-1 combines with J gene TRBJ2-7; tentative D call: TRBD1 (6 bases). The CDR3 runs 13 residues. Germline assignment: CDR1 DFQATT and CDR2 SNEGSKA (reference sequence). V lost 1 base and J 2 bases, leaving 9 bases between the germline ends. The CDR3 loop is CSARGDKPYEQYF. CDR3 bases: TGCAGTGCTAGAGGGGACAAACCCTACGAGCAGTACTTC.

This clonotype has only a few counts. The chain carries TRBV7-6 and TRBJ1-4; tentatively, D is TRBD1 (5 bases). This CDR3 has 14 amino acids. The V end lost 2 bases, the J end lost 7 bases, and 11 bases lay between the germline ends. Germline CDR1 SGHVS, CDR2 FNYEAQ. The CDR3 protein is CASSLSYGTEKLFF. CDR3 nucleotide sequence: TGTGCCAGCAGCTTATCTTACGGGACTGAAAAACTGTTTTTT.

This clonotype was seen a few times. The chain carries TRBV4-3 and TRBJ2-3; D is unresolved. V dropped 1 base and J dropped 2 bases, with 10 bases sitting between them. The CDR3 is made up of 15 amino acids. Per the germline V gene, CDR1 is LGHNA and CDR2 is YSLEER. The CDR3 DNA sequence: TGCGCCAGCAGCCAAGGTGGGATTCTCACAGATACGCAGTATTTT. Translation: CASSQGGILTDTQYF.

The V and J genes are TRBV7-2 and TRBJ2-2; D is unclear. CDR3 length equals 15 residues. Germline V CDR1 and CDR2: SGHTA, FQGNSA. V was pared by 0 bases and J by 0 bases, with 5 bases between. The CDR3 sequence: CASSLALTNTGELFF. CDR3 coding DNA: TGTGCCAGCAGCTTAGCATTAACGAACACCGGGGAGCTGTTTTTT.

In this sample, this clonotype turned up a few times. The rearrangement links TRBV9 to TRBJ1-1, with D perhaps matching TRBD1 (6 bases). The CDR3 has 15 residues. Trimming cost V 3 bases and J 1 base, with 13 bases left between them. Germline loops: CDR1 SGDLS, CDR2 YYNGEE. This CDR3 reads CASSASGVGNTEAFF. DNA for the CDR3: TGTGCCAGCAGCGCATCAGGGGTCGGGAACACTGAAGCTTTCTTT.

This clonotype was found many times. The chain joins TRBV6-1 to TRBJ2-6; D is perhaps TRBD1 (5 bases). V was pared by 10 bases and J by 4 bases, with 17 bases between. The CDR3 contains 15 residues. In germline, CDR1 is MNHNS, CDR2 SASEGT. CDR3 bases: TGTGCCATTGGCCAGGGATATACCGGGGCCAACGTCCTGACTTTC. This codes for CAIGQGYTGANVLTF.

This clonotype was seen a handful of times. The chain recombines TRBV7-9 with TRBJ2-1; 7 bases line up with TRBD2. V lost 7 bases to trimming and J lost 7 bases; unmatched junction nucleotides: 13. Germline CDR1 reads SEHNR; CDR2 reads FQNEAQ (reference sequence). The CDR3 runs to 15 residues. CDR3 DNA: TGTGCCAGCACCGGAGAGGGAGGGATTACAAATGAGCAGTTCTTC. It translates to CASTGEGGITNEQFF.

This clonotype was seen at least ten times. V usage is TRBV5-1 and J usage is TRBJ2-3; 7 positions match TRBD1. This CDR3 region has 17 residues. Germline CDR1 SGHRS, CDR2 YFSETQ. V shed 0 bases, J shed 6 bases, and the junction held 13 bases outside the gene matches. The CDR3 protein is CASSLGPVGGDRDTQYF. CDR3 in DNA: TGCGCCAGCAGCTTGGGGCCGGTAGGGGGCGACCGGGATACGCAGTATTTT.